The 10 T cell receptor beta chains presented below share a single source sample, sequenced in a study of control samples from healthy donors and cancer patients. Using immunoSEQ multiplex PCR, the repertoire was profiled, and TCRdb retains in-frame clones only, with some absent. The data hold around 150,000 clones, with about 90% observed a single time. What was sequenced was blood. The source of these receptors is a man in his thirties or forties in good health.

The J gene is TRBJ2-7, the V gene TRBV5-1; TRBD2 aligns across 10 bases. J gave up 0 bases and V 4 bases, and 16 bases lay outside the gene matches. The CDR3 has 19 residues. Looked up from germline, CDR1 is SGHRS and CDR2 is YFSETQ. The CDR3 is CASSASGGGRASVSYEQYF. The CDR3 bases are TGCGCCAGCAGCGCTAGCGGGGGCGGACGGGCGTCCGTCTCCTACGAGCAGTACTTC. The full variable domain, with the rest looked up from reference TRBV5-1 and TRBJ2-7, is KAGVTQTPRYLIKTRGQQVTLSCSPISGHRSVSWYQQTPGQGLQFLFEYFSETQRNKGNFPGRFSGRQFSNSRSEMNVSTLELGDSALYLCASSASGGGRASVSYEQYFGPGTRLTVT.

The chain's CDR3 is CASSLMGGSTEAFF. The DNA for the CDR3 is TGTGCCAGCAGCTTAATGGGGGGAAGCACTGAAGCTTTCTTT. The chain employs TRBV7-3 and TRBJ1-1, with D perhaps TRBD1 (5 bases). The CDR3 covers 14 residues. Trimming took 1 base from V and 4 from J, leaving 10 bases between them. Per the germline V gene, CDR1 is SGHTA and CDR2 is FQGTGA.

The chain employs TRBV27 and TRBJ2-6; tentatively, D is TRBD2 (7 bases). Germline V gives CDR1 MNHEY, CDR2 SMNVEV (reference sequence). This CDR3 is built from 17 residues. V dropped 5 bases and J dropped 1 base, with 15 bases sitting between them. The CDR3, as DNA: TGTGCCAGCAGTCCCACGGGGGGCTCTTCTGGGGCCAACGTCCTGACTTTC. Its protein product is CASSPTGGSSGANVLTF. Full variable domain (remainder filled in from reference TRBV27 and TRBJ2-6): EAQVTQNPRYLITVTGKKLTVTCSQNMNHEYMSWYRQDPGLGLRQIYYSMNVEVTDKGDVPEGYKVSRKEKRNFPLILESPSPNQTSLYFCASSPTGGSSGANVLTFGAGSRLTVL.

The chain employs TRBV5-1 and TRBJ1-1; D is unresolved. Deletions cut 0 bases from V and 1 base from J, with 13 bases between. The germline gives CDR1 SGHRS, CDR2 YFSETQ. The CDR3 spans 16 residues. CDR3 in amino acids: CASSLAGRSPNTEAFF. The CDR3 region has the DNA TGCGCCAGCAGCTTGGCCGGGAGATCCCCGAACACTGAAGCTTTCTTT.

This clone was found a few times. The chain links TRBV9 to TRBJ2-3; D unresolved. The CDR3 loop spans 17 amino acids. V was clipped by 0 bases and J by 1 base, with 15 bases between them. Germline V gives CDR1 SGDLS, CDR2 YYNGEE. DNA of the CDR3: TGTGCCAGCAGCGTAGTGCATATCGACTCTGGCACAGATACGCAGTATTTT. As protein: CASSVVHIDSGTDTQYF.

CDR3 nucleotides: TGTGCCAGCAGCCCCTACCACGCGGGTAACTATGGCTACACCTTC. Translating it yields CASSPYHAGNYGYTF. The chain joins TRBV7-6 to TRBJ1-2, with unresolved D. The germline CDR1 and CDR2 sequences are SGHVS and FNYEAQ. The V end was cut by 5 bases, the J end by 1 base, with 14 bases between. There are 15 residues in the CDR3.

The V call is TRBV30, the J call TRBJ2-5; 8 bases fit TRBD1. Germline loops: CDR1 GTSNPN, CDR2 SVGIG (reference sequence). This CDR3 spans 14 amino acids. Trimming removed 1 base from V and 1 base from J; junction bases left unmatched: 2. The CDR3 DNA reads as TGTGCCTGGAGTGCGGACAGGGTCCAAGAGACCCAGTACTTC. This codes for CAWSADRVQETQYF.

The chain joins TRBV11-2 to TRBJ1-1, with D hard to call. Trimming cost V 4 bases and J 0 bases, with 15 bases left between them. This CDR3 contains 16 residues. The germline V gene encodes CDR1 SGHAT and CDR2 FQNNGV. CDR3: CASSSISRGMNTEAFF. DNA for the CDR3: TGTGCCAGCAGCTCGATTTCCCGAGGGATGAACACTGAAGCTTTCTTT.

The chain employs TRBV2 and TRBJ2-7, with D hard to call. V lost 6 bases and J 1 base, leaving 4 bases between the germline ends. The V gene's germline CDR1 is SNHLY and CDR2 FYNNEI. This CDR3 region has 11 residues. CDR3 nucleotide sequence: TGTGCCAGCAGGGGGTCCTACGAGCAGTACTTC. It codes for CASRGSYEQYF.

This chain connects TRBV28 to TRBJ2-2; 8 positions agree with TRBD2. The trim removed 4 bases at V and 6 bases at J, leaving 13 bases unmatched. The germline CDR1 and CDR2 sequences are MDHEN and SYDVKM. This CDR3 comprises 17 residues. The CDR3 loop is CASSSSGTSIVPGELFF. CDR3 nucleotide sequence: TGTGCCAGCAGTTCGTCCGGGACTAGTATAGTCCCCGGGGAGCTGTTTTTT.